This T cell receptor (beta chain) comes out of a study of T cells in Graves' hyperthyroidism and ophthalmopathy. Study observations and caveats: The authors' 13 V-J model separated ophthalmopathy from stable hyperthyroidism.

Trimming stripped 1 base from V and 4 bases from J, with 13 bases between. Germline CDR1 is SGHAT and CDR2 is FQNNGV. This CDR3 has 15 residues. Amplified TCR beta CDR3 regions derived from RNA transcripts. An initial round of RT-PCR targeting the TCR CDR3 relied on the HTBI primer set. A single record per CDR3 protein comes from TCRdb applying MiXCR to the multiplex PCR reads. The sample carries 490,000 or so distinct CDR3 sequences, roughly 22% recorded once. A roughly 9.7 ml volume of fresh peripheral blood provided the PBMCs. This clonotype was observed at least ten times. Antigen specificity is unknown.

Sequencing was performed on blood. J is TRBJ1-1 and V is TRBV11-2; no reliable D call. The receptor was isolated from a woman in her 70s with Graves' ophthalmopathy. The DNA for the CDR3 is TGTGCCAGCAGCTTAGGCGCGGGATTTGGCACTGAAGCTTTCTTT. Translating gives CASSLGAGFGTEAFF.